This is a list of T cell receptor beta chains from one sample in a study of Graves' ophthalmopathy and Graves' hyperthyroidism. TCRdb re-called the multiplex PCR reads with MiXCR, one entry per CDR3 protein. The table has more than 1,000,000 distinct CDR3 sequences, roughly two fifths seen once; the top ten hold 11%. Sample: peripheral blood or thyroid tissue (not recorded which). The receptors were sampled from an adult man with Graves' hyperthyroidism. Each CDR3 is given with its conserved first and last residue. The D gene is left open where the match is weak. Rows may omit the clone size; those that give it use once, few, many or a size class.

j_call cdr3_length v_call d_call clone_size cdr3_nt cdr3_aa
TRBJ1-5 17 TRBV7-9 NA many TGTGCCAGCAGCCTAGGAAACATTGGACGCGAGAATCAGCCCCAGCATTTT CASSLGNIGRENQPQHF
TRBJ1-1 15 TRBV20-1 NA many TGCAGTGCTAGAGGCAGGGGTTTCTCAAACACTGAAGCTTTCTTT CSARGRGFSNTEAFF
TRBJ2-7 15 TRBV4-3 NA many TGCGCCAGCAGCCAAGAACAGCCGGGGTCGTACGAGCAGTACTTC CASSQEQPGSYEQYF
TRBJ2-7 15 TRBV5-1 NA NA TGCGCCAGCAGCGTCACAGGGACCTCCTCCTACGAGCAGTACTTC CASSVTGTSSYEQYF
TRBJ1-4 14 TRBV14 NA many TGTGCCAGCAGAGCCGGGATCCGGTCCGGAAAACTGTTTTTT CASRAGIRSGKLFF
TRBJ2-7 13 TRBV20-1 NA many TGCAGTGCTACCTGGGCCGCTACCTACGAGCAGTACTTC CSATWAATYEQYF
TRBJ1-5 14 TRBV19 NA many TGTGCCAGTAGTATAGAGGGGGGGCATCAGCCCCAGCATTTT CASSIEGGHQPQHF
TRBJ2-7 14 TRBV27 TRBD1 many TGTGCCAGCAGTGCCCGACAGGGGGCTAGCGAGCAGTACTTC CASSARQGASEQYF
TRBJ2-7 13 TRBV25-1 NA NA TGTGCCAGCAGTGTCTCCATTTTCTACGAGCAGTACTTC CASSVSIFYEQYF
TRBJ1-1 15 TRBV6-5 NA once TGTGCCAGCAGTTACTCGAAGGAAGTTGGGGATGAAGCTTTCTTT CASSYSKEVGDEAFF
TRBJ1-1 16 TRBV5-1 TRBD1 many TGCGCCAGCAGCTTCCTCCCGGGACAGGGGAACACTGAAGCTTTCTTT CASSFLPGQGNTEAFF
TRBJ1-2 13 TRBV27 NA NA TGTGCCAGCAGTTTACTGGGGGGCCATGGCTACACCTTC CASSLLGGHGYTF
TRBJ2-5 17 TRBV4-2 TRBD2 few TGTGCCAGCAGCCAAGATCGGCTAGCGGGAGTCCCAGAGACCCAGTACTTC CASSQDRLAGVPETQYF
TRBJ2-5 14 TRBV7-9 NA few TGTGCCAGCAGCTTAGGCGTGGGCGGGCAGCCCCAGTACTTC CASSLGVGGQPQYF
TRBJ1-2 17 TRBV3-2 NA few TGTGCCAGCAGCCAAGACCGCCCCGCTTCAGTCCGGTATGGCTACACCTTC CASSQDRPASVRYGYTF
TRBJ1-4 15 TRBV7-8 TRBD1 NA TGTGCCAGCAGCTTGAGTGGGACAGCTATCGAAAAACTGTTTTTT CASSLSGTAIEKLFF
TRBJ1-2 13 TRBV27 NA few TGTGCCAGCAGTAAACAGGAGAACTATGGCTACACCTTC CASSKQENYGYTF
TRBJ2-7 15 TRBV5-1 NA few TGCGCCAGCAGCTTGTCCGGGGATAGCTCCTACGAGCAGTACTTC CASSLSGDSSYEQYF
TRBJ1-5 15 TRBV16 TRBD1 many TGTGCCAGCAGCCAAGGGACAGGGGGTAATCAGCCCCAGCATTTT CASSQGTGGNQPQHF
TRBJ2-2 15 TRBV19 TRBD2 many TGTGCCAGTGGAGGGACTAGCAGAAACACCGGGGAGCTGTTTTTT CASGGTSRNTGELFF
TRBJ1-2 14 TRBV4-1 NA few TGCGCCAGCAGCCAAGATCCGGGTCACTATGGCTACACCTTC CASSQDPGHYGYTF
TRBJ2-7 16 TRBV28 TRBD2 NA TGTGCCAGCAGTTTTACCGGACTAGCGGGAGGGGGCGAGCAGTACTTC CASSFTGLAGGGEQYF
TRBJ2-6 15 TRBV7-3 NA NA TGTGCCAGCAGCGCTACCGTTATTGGGGCCAACGTCCTGACTTTC CASSATVIGANVLTF
TRBJ2-6 13 TRBV2 TRBD1 NA TGTGCCAGCAAAGTCGACAGGGTCTACGTCCTGACTTTC CASKVDRVYVLTF
TRBJ2-3 15 TRBV10-2 NA NA TGCGCCAGCAGGATCCGGGAAACCGACGGAGATACGCAGTATTTT CASRIRETDGDTQYF
TRBJ2-5 16 TRBV11-1 NA NA TGTGCCAGCAGCCCGCGGCGGGCAGGGGCCGAGGAGACCCAGTACTTC CASSPRRAGAEETQYF